Below, 22 T cell receptor beta chains from the same sample are listed, as sequenced in a study of T cell responses to AZD1222 COVID-19 vaccine. TCRdb's table, derived via immunoSEQ multiplex PCR, lists solely in-frame clones and lacks some. The table has around 160,000 clones, about 92% seen once. The starting material was peripheral blood, obtained on day 0 of AZD1222 vaccination. These receptors came from an adult in good health.

This chain connects TRBV18 to TRBJ2-1; TRBD2 agrees at 12 bases. Germline V gene sequence: CDR1 KGHSH, CDR2 LQKENI. The V segment lost 1 base and the J segment 4 bases; nucleotides outside the gene matches: 5. This CDR3 region has 17 residues. CDR3 protein: CASSPLQTSGGYNEQFF. In DNA form, the CDR3 reads TGTGCCAGCTCACCACTTCAGACTAGCGGGGGATACAATGAGCAGTTCTTC.

The chain is built from TRBV19 and TRBJ1-5, with D possibly TRBD1 on 5 matching bases. V shed 4 bases and J shed 3 bases, with 16 bases lying between them. Germline loops: CDR1 LNHDA, CDR2 SQIVND (reference sequence). The CDR3 has 16 residues. The CDR3 region has the DNA TGTGCCAGTAGTACGATGGCGGGGACGAACAATCAGCCCCAGCATTTT. Amino acid sequence: CASSTMAGTNNQPQHF. Complete variable domain (other parts from reference TRBV19 and TRBJ1-5): DGGITQSPKYLFRKEGQNVTLSCEQNLNHDAMYWYRQDPGQGLRLIYYSQIVNDFQKGDIAEGYSVSREKKESFPLTVTSAQKNPTAFYLCASSTMAGTNNQPQHFGDGTRLSIL.

V is TRBV6-1 and J is TRBJ1-6; D is undetermined. Per the germline V gene, CDR1 is MNHNS and CDR2 is SASEGT. The CDR3 length is 15 residues. V was shortened by 2 bases and J by 8 bases, with 13 bases between the two germline ends. CDR3 sequence reads: CASSERPPGDSPLHF. CDR3 bases: TGTGCCAGCAGTGAACGGCCCCCCGGAGATTCACCCCTCCACTTT.

This clone appeared a single time. This chain links TRBV14 with TRBJ1-2; no firm D call. CDR3 length: 13 amino acids. Trimming pared 4 bases from V and 5 bases from J, leaving 11 bases between. Per the germline V gene, CDR1 is SGHDN and CDR2 is FVKESK. This CDR3 reads CASSPQSLYGYTF. CDR3 bases: TGTGCCAGCAGCCCTCAGAGTCTATATGGCTACACCTTC. The whole variable domain, filled in from reference TRBV14 and TRBJ1-2, reads EAGVTQFPSHSVIEKGQTVTLRCDPISGHDNLYWYRRVMGKEIKFLLHFVKESKQDESGMPNNRFLAERTGGTYSTLKVQPAELEDSGVYFCASSPQSLYGYTFGSGTRLTVV.

This clone appeared once. The rearrangement joins TRBV5-1 to TRBJ2-5; D gene ambiguous. This CDR3 spans 12 amino acids. Germline CDR1 reads SGHRS; CDR2 reads YFSETQ. V was clipped by 4 bases and J by 0 bases, with 4 bases between them. CDR3 loop: CASSRYQETQYF. CDR3 nucleotide sequence: TGCGCCAGCAGCCGGTACCAAGAGACCCAGTACTTC.

CDR3 residues: CASSLSRDTEAFF. The CDR3 DNA reads TGTGCCAGCAGCTTAAGCAGGGACACTGAAGCTTTCTTT. This chain joins TRBV7-8 and TRBJ1-1; tentative D call: TRBD1 (5 bases). This CDR3 is built from 13 residues. Germline V gene sequence: CDR1 SGHVS, CDR2 FQNEAQ. V was pared by 2 bases and J by 3 bases, with 7 bases between.

This chain links TRBV25-1 with TRBJ1-6; no definite D call. The V and J ends lost 2 bases and 6 bases respectively, with 5 bases between them. Germline values: CDR1 MGHDK, CDR2 SYGVNS. This CDR3 has 13 amino acids. The CDR3 sequence: CASSETTNSPLHF. The CDR3 region has the DNA TGTGCCAGCAGTGAAACGACTAATTCACCCCTCCACTTT.

The gene calls are TRBV6-1 and TRBJ2-3, with 13 bases that match TRBD2. Germline V gene data show CDR1 as MNHNS and CDR2 as SASEGT. Losses at the gene ends were 4 bases for V and 5 bases for J; bases not matched to a gene: 6. The CDR3 extends over 16 amino acids. The CDR3 DNA reads as TGTGCCAGCAGTGTAGGGACTAGCGGGAACAAAGATACGCAGTATTTT. This translates into CASSVGTSGNKDTQYF.

V gene TRBV6-1 combines with J gene TRBJ1-2; no definite D call. The CDR3 runs 11 residues. Trimming pared 3 bases from V and 11 bases from J, leaving 10 bases between. Germline V CDR1 and CDR2: MNHNS, SASEGT. In nucleotides, the CDR3 is TGTGCCAGCAGTGAGATTTCAGAATACACCTTC. This sequence encodes CASSEISEYTF.

The chain couples TRBV18 to TRBJ2-6; 9 positions agree with TRBD1. The J segment lost 1 base and the V segment lost 5 bases, leaving 6 bases of the junction unmatched. This CDR3 comprises 17 residues. In germline, CDR1 is KGHSH, CDR2 LQKENI. Here the CDR3 reads CASSKTQGASGANVLTF. The CDR3 DNA reads TGTGCCAGCTCAAAAACACAGGGGGCTTCTGGGGCCAACGTCCTGACTTTC.

V gene TRBV28 combines with J gene TRBJ1-1; D is perhaps TRBD1 (5 bases). Germline V gene sequence: CDR1 MDHEN, CDR2 SYDVKM. V lost 6 bases and J 4 bases, leaving 24 bases between the germline ends. The CDR3 runs to 17 residues. The CDR3 DNA sequence: TGTGCCAGCAGCCTCGGGGGGGGTATGTTGTGGAGCACTGAAGCTTTCTTT. As protein: CASSLGGGMLWSTEAFF.

Worth noting for this clone: Other nucleotide sequences in the sample specify the same CDR3. V gene TRBV5-6 combines with J gene TRBJ2-5; D unclear. Trimming removed 0 bases from V and 3 bases from J, with 6 bases in between. The CDR3 totals 13 residues. Germline assignment: CDR1 SGHDT and CDR2 YYEEEE. CDR3 DNA sequence: TGTGCCAGCAGCTTGGAATTAAAAGAGACCCAGTACTTC. This gives the protein CASSLELKETQYF.

This clone was counted once. The V gene is TRBV15, the J gene TRBJ2-5, with D possibly being TRBD2 (5 bases). From germline, CDR1 is LNHNV and CDR2 YYDKDF (reference sequence). The CDR3 has 16 amino acids. V lost 0 bases and J lost 5, with 16 bases in between. CDR3 residues: CATSRDGSGMGETQYF. The CDR3 DNA follows: TGTGCCACCAGCAGAGATGGTTCGGGGATGGGGGAGACCCAGTACTTC.

The J gene is TRBJ1-1, the V gene TRBV2; D not resolved. The V and J ends lost 7 bases and 1 base respectively, with 4 bases between them. Germline assignment: CDR1 SNHLY and CDR2 FYNNEI. The CDR3 spans 11 residues. CDR3 sequence reads: CASKRNTEAFF. The CDR3 bases are TGTGCCAGCAAAAGGAACACTGAAGCTTTCTTT.

DNA for the CDR3: TGTGCCAGCAGCCCGGGACTAGCGGGAGGGGTGGGAGAGACCCAGTACTTC. Residues: CASSPGLAGGVGETQYF. The chain is built from TRBV7-3 and TRBJ2-5; 16 nucleotides agree with TRBD2. The CDR3 length is 17 residues. V was pared by 5 bases and J by 4 bases, with 7 bases of the junction left unmatched. From germline, CDR1 is SGHTA and CDR2 FQGTGA.

This clone appeared a few times. The chain joins TRBV6-5 to TRBJ1-2; 8 positions match TRBD1. Trimming took 7 bases from V and 8 from J; bases not matched to a gene: 15. There are 15 residues in the CDR3. The V gene's germline CDR1 is MNHEY and CDR2 SVGAGI. The CDR3 coding sequence is TGTGCCAGCACCTTAGGAGGGCAGGGGGCGGAGGGCTACACCTTC. Amino acid sequence: CASTLGGQGAEGYTF.

As regards this clone: This CDR3 is also generated by other DNA sequences in the sample. This chain links TRBV30 with TRBJ2-3, with D uncertain. This CDR3 comprises 14 residues. V lost 5 bases and J 0 bases, leaving 12 bases between the germline ends. Germline loops: CDR1 GTSNPN, CDR2 SVGIG (reference sequence). CDR3 nucleotide sequence: TGTGCCTGGGGTGGGCCGGGCAGCACAGATACGCAGTATTTT. It yields the protein CAWGGPGSTDTQYF.

The chain has TRBV5-6 and TRBJ1-4; D not certain. Germline lookup yields CDR1 SGHDT and CDR2 YYEEEE. V lost 0 bases, J lost 8 bases, and 20 bases lay in between. CDR3 length: 17 amino acids. The CDR3: CASSLEAEGLSNEKLFF. CDR3 DNA: TGTGCCAGCAGCTTGGAGGCCGAAGGGTTAAGTAACGAAAAACTGTTTTTT.

The rearrangement uses TRBV7-9 and TRBJ2-5; D ambiguous. Trimming stripped 5 bases from V and 5 bases from J, with 6 bases between. The CDR3 runs 11 residues. CDR1 is SEHNR, CDR2 FQNEAQ, per germline (reference sequence). The CDR3 DNA is TGTGCCAGCAGCGAAGGGGAGACCCAGTACTTC. This codes for CASSEGETQYF. Drawing the rest from reference TRBV7-9 and TRBJ2-5, the complete variable domain is DTGVSQNPRHKITKRGQNVTFRCDPISEHNRLYWYRQTLGQGPEFLTYFQNEAQLEKSRLLSDRFSAERPKGSFSTLEIQRTEQGDSAMYLCASSEGETQYFGPGTRLLVL.

This clone was seen just once. This chain uses TRBV7-9 with TRBJ2-3; TRBD2 is a possible D gene (5 bases). Trimming shortened V by 7 bases and J by 1 base, and 18 bases separated the two germline ends. CDR3 length equals 16 residues. Per germline, CDR1 SEHNR and CDR2 FQNEAQ (reference sequence). In DNA form, the CDR3 reads TGTGCCAGCACAGACGGAGGAGAGGGAGGCACAGATACGCAGTATTTT. Protein: CASTDGGEGGTDTQYF.

This clone occurred once. The rearrangement links TRBV3-1 (or the pseudogene TRBV3-2) to TRBJ1-1; TRBD1 matches at 7 bases. The CDR3 has 15 residues. Germline CDR1 reads LGHDT; CDR2 reads YNNKEL (reference sequence). With V trimmed by 5 bases and J by 4 bases, 10 bases remained unmatched. This CDR3 reads CASSSYRGGFTEAFF. The CDR3 region has the DNA TGTGCCAGCAGCTCGTACAGGGGAGGGTTCACTGAAGCTTTCTTT.

The chain couples TRBV6-1 to TRBJ1-1, with D perhaps matching TRBD1 (5 bases). Germline V lookup: CDR1 MNHNS, CDR2 SASEGT. The ends were cut back, 0 bases at V and 6 bases at J, with 8 bases in the middle. The CDR3 extends over 13 amino acids. The CDR3 bases are TGTGCCAGCAGTGAAGCGGTGGGGCCTGAAGCTTTCTTT. Amino acid sequence: CASSEAVGPEAFF.